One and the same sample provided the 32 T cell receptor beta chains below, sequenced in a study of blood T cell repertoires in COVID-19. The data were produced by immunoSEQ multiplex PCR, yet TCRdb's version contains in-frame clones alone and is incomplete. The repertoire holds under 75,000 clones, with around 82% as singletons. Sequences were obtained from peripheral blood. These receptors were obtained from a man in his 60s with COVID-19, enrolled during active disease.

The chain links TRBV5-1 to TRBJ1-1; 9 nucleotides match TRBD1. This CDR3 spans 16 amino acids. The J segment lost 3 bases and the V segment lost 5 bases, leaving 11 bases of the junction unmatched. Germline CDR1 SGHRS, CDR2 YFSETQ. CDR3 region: CASRADRGVGDTEAFF. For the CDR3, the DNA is TGCGCCAGCAGGGCGGACAGGGGAGTCGGAGACACTGAAGCTTTCTTT.

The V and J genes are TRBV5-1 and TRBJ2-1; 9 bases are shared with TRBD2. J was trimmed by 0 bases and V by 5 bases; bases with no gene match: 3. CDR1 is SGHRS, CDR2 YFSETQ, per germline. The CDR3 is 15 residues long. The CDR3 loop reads CASRFSGSSYNEQFF. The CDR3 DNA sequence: TGCGCCAGCAGATTTAGCGGGAGCTCCTACAATGAGCAGTTCTTC.

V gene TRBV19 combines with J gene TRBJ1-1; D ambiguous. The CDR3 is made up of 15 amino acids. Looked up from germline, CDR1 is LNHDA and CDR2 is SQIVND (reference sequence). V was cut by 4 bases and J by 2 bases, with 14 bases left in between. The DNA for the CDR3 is TGTGCCAGTAGTACCGGGTATAGTAGTAACACTGAAGCTTTCTTT. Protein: CASSTGYSSNTEAFF.

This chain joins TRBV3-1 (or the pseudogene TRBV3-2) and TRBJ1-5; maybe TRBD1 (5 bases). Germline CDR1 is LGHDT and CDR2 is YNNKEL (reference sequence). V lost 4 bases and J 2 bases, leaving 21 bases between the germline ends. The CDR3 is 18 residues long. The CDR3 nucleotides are TGTGCCAGCAGCCTAAAGAGTCACTTGGAGGGGCGCAATCAGCCCCAGCATTTT. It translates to CASSLKSHLEGRNQPQHF.

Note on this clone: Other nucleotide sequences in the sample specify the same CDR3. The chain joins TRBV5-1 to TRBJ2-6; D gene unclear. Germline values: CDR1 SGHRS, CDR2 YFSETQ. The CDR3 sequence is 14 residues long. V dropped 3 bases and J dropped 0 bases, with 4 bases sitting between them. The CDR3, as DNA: TGCGCCAGCAGCTCCGGCTCTGGGGCCAACGTCCTGACTTTC. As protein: CASSSGSGANVLTF.

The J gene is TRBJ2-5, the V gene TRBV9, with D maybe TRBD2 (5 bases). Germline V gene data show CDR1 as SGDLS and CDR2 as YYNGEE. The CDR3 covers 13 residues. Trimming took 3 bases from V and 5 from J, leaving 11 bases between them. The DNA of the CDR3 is TGTGCCAGCAGCGCGTATCCGGGGGAGACCCAGTACTTC. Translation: CASSAYPGETQYF. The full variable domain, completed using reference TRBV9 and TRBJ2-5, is DSGVTQTPKHLITATGQRVTLRCSPRSGDLSVYWYQQSLDQGLQFLIQYYNGEERAKGNILERFSAQQFPDLHSELNLSSLELGDSALYFCASSAYPGETQYFGPGTRLLVL.

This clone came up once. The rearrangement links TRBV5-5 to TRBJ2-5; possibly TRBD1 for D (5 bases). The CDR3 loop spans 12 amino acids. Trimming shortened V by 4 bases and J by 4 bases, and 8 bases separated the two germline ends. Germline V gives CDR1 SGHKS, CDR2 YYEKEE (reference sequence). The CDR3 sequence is CASSRQLETQYF. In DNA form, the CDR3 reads TGTGCCAGCAGCCGACAGTTAGAGACCCAGTACTTC.

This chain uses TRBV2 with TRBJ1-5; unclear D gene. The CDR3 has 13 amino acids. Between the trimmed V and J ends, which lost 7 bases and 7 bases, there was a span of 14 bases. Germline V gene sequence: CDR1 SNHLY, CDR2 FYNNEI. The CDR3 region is CASTGEVVQPQHF. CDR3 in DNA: TGTGCCAGCACCGGCGAGGTTGTACAGCCCCAGCATTTT.

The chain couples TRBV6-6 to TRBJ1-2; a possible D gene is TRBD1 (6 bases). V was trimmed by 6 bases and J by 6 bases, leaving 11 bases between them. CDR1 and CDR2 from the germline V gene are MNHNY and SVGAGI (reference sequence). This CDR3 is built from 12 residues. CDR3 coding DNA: TGTGCCAGCAGAGTGGGACACGATGGCTACACCTTC. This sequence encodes CASRVGHDGYTF.

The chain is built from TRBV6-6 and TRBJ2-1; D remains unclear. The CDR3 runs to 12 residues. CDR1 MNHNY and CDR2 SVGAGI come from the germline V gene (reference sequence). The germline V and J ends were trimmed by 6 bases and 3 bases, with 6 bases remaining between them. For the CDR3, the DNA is TGTGCCAGCAGCCAGGACTACAATGAGCAGTTCTTC. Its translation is CASSQDYNEQFF.

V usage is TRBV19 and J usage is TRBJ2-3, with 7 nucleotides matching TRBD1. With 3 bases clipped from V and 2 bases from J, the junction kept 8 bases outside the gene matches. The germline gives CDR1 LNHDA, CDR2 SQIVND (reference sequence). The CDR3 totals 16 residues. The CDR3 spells CASSMQGVIPTDTQYF. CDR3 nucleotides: TGTGCCAGTAGTATGCAGGGGGTAATCCCCACAGATACGCAGTATTTT.

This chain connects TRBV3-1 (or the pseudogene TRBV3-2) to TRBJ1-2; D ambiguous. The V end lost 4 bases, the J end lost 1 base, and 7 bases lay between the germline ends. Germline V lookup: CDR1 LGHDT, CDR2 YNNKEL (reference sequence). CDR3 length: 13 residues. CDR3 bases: TGTGCCAGCAGCCCACAAATTAACTATGGCTACACCTTC. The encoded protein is CASSPQINYGYTF.

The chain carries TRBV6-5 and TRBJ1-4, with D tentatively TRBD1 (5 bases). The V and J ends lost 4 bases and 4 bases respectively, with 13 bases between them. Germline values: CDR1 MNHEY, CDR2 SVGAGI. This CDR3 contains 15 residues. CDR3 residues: CASSSLKGNNEKLFF. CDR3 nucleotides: TGTGCCAGCAGTTCGTTAAAGGGGAATAATGAAAAACTGTTTTTT.

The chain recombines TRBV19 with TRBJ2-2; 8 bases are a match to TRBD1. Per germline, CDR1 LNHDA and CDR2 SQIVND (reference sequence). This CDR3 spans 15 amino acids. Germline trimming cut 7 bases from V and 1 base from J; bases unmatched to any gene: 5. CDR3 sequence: CASITGTGNTGELFF. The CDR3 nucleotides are TGTGCCAGTATCACCGGGACAGGGAACACCGGGGAGCTGTTTTTT. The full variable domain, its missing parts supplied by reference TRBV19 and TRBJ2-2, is DGGITQSPKYLFRKEGQNVTLSCEQNLNHDAMYWYRQDPGQGLRLIYYSQIVNDFQKGDIAEGYSVSREKKESFPLTVTSAQKNPTAFYLCASITGTGNTGELFFGEGSRLTVL.

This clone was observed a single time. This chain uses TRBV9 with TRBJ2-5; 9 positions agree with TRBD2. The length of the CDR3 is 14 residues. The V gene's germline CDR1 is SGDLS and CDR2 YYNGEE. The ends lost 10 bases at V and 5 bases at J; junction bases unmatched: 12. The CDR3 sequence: CARGRAEGGETQYF. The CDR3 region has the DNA TGTGCCCGCGGGAGGGCGGAGGGGGGGGAGACCCAGTACTTC.

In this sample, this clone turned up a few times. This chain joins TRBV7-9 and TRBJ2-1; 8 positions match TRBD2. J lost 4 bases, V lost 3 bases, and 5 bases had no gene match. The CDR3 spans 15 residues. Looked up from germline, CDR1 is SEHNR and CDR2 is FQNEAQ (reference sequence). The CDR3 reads CASSLSVAGYNEQFF. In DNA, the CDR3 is TGTGCCAGCAGCTTGTCGGTAGCGGGATACAATGAGCAGTTCTTC.

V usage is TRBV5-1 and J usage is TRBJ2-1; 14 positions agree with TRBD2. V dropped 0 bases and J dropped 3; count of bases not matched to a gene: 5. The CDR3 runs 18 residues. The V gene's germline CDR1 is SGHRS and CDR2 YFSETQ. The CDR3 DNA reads TGCGCCAGCAGCTTGGGACTAGCGGGGGGGCTATTCTACAATGAGCAGTTCTTC. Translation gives CASSLGLAGGLFYNEQFF.

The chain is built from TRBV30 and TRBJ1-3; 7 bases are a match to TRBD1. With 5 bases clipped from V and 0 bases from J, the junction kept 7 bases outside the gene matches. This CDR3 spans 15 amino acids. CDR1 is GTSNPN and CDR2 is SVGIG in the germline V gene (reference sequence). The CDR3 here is CAWENRGFSGNTIYF. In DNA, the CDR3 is TGTGCCTGGGAAAACAGGGGATTCTCTGGAAACACCATATATTTT.

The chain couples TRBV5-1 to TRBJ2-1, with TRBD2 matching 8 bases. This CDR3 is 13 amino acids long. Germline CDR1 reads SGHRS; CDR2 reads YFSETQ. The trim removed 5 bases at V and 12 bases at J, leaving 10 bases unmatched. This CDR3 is CASRAVSGEVQFF. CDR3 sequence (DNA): TGCGCCAGCAGAGCGGTTAGCGGGGAAGTGCAGTTCTTC.

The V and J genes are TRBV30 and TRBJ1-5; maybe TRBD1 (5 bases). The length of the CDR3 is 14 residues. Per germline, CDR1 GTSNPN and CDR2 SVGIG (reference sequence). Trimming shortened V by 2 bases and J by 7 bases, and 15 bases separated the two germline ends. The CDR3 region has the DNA TGTGCCTGGAGTCAGGCAGGGTATGGACAGCCCCAGCATTTT. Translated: CAWSQAGYGQPQHF.

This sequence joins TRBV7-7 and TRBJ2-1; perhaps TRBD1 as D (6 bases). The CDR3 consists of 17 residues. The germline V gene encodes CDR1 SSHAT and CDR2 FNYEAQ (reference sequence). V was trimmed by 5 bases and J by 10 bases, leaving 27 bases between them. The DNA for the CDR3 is TGTGCCAGCAGCCCGCCAGATCCCGGAGCAGGGGTGGGAGAGCAGTTCTTC. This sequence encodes CASSPPDPGAGVGEQFF. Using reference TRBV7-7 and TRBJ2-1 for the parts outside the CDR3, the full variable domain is GAGVSQSPRYKVTKRGQDVTLRCDPISSHATLYWYQQALGQGPEFLTYFNYEAQPDKSGLPSDRFSAERPEGSISTLTIQRTEQRDSAMYRCASSPPDPGAGVGEQFFGPGTRLTVL.

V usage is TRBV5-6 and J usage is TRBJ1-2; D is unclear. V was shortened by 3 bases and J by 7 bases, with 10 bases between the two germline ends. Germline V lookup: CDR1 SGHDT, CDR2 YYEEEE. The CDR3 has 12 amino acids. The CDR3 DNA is TGTGCCAGCAGCTCACTCCCGGGTGGCTACACCTTC. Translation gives CASSSLPGGYTF.

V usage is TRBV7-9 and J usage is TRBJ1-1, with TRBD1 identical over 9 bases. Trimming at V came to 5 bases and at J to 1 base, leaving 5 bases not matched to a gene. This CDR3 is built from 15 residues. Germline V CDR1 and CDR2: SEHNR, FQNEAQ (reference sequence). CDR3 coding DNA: TGTGCCAGCAGCCCTAAGGGACAGGGGAACACTGAAGCTTTCTTT. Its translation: CASSPKGQGNTEAFF.

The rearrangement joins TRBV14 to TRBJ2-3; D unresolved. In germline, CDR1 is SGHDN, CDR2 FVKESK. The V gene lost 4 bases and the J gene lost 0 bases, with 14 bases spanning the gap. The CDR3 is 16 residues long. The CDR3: CASSRAVKSSTDTQYF. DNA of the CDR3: TGTGCCAGCAGCCGAGCCGTCAAGTCGAGCACAGATACGCAGTATTTT.

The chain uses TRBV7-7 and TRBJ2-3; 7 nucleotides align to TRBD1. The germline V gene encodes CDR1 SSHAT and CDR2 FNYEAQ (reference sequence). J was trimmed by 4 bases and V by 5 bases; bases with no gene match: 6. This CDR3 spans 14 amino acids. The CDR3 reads CASSPPDRPDTQYF. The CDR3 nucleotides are TGTGCCAGCAGCCCACCGGACAGGCCAGATACGCAGTATTTT.

The CDR3 is CASSLPLGGGGYTF. CDR3 nucleotides: TGTGCCAGCAGCTTACCCCTTGGAGGAGGGGGCTACACCTTC. The chain carries TRBV11-1 and TRBJ1-2, with no clear D. CDR1 is SGHAT and CDR2 is FQDESV in the germline V gene (reference sequence). Trimming removed 2 bases at V and 8 bases at J, with 15 bases between. The CDR3 length is 14 residues.

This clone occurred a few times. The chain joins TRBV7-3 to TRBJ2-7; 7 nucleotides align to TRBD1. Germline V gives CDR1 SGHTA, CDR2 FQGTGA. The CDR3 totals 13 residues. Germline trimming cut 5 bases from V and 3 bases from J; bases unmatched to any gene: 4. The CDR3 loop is CASSRDRFYEQYF. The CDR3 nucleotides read TGTGCCAGCAGCCGGGACAGATTCTACGAGCAGTACTTC.

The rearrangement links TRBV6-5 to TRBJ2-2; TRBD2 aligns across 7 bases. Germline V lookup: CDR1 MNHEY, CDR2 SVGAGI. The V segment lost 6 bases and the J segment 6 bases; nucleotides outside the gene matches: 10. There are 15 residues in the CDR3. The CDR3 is CASRVSVAGAGELFF. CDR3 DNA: TGTGCCAGCAGGGTCAGTGTCGCGGGGGCCGGGGAGCTGTTTTTT.

The CDR3 nucleotides are TGTGCCATCAAAGGGGGGACCGGGACAGGGGATTCACCCCTCCACTTT. Translating it yields CAIKGGTGTGDSPLHF. The V call is TRBV10-3, the J call TRBJ1-6; TRBD1 matches at 10 bases. The CDR3 covers 16 residues. The trim removed 7 bases at V and 8 bases at J, leaving 11 bases unmatched. Looked up from germline, CDR1 is ENHRY and CDR2 is SYGVKD.

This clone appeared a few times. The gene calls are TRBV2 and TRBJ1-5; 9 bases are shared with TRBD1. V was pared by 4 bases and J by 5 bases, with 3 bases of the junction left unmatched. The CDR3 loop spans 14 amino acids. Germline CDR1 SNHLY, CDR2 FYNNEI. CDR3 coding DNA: TGTGCCAGCAGTGGGGGACAGGGAGATCAGCCCCAGCATTTT. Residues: CASSGGQGDQPQHF. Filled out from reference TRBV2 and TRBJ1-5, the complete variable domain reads EPEVTQTPSHQVTQMGQEVILRCVPISNHLYFYWYRQILGQKVEFLVSFYNNEISEKSEIFDDQFSVERPDGSNFTLKIRSTKLEDSAMYFCASSGGQGDQPQHFGDGTRLSIL.

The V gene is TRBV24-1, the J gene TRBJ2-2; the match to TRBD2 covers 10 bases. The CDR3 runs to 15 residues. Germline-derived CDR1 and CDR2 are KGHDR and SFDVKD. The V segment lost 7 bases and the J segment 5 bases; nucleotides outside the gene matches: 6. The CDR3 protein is CATSQREGGTGELFF. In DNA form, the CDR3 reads TGTGCCACCAGCCAGCGGGAGGGCGGAACCGGGGAGCTGTTTTTT.

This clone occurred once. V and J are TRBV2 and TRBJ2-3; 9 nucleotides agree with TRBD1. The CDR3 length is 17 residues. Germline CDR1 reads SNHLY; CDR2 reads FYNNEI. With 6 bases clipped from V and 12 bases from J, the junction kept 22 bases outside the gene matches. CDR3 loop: CASRGGDRAFGFVSQYF. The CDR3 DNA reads TGTGCCAGCAGGGGGGGGGACAGGGCCTTTGGGTTTGTATCCCAGTATTTT.